One sample yielded the 26 T cell receptor beta chains listed below, sequenced in a study of blood T cells in healthy people across ages. A second PCR, run for roughly 6 to 11 cycles, used a sample-barcoded 5' primer plus a J-beta primer mix. TCRdb used MiXCR to reprocess the 5' RACE reads, holding one entry per CDR3 protein. The sample lists roughly 700,000 distinct CDR3 sequences; 20% to 25% were seen once. The same specimen was also included in a second study, on T cells of mothers and their children.

Source material: blood. The receptors shown here come from a boy between 5 and 17 years old in good health.

V usage is TRBV29-1 and J usage is TRBJ1-1; D is uncertain. Germline loops: CDR1 SQVTM, CDR2 ANQGSEA. The CDR3 has 14 amino acids. V was pared by 6 bases and J by 1 base, with 15 bases between. DNA for the CDR3: TGCAGCGTCCGGGTAGGGCTGGGGAACACTGAAGCTTTCTTT. Translated: CSVRVGLGNTEAFF.

This sequence joins TRBV6-5 and TRBJ2-1, with TRBD2 matching over 10 bases. The CDR3 contains 15 residues. CDR1 is MNHEY, CDR2 SVGAGI, per germline. With V trimmed by 2 bases and J by 4 bases, 2 bases remained unmatched. CDR3 sequence (DNA): TGTGCCAGCAGTTACCCTAGCGGGGGTTACAATGAGCAGTTCTTC. It translates to CASSYPSGGYNEQFF.

V gene TRBV5-1 combines with J gene TRBJ1-4; D is uncertain. The CDR3 covers 13 residues. The V and J ends lost 2 bases and 8 bases respectively, with 10 bases between them. Per germline, CDR1 SGHRS and CDR2 YFSETQ. The CDR3 DNA is TGCGCCAGCAGCTTCAAGGCAGACGAAAAACTGTTTTTT. This sequence encodes CASSFKADEKLFF.

As to this clonotype: This clone may be a read error of a much larger clone one base away. The CDR3 ends on some other residue instead of the conserved phenylalanine or tryptophan, so this is likely a read error. CDR3 region: CASSSQGGEQFV. The DNA for the CDR3 is TGTGCCAGCAGTTCACAGGGGGGCGAGCAGTTCGTC. The chain recombines TRBV27 with TRBJ2-1, with 8 bases matching TRBD1. V was clipped by 4 bases and J by 10 bases; unmatched bases: 3. The CDR3 length is 12 residues. CDR1 is MNHEY, CDR2 SMNVEV, per germline (reference sequence).

The CDR3 bases are TGTGCCAGCAGTTTCGGGGCAAAAGCTTTCTTT. The encoded protein is CASSFGAKAFF. The chain uses TRBV28 and TRBJ1-1; TRBD1 might be the D (5 bases). Deletions cut 3 bases from V and 9 bases from J, with 8 bases between. CDR3 length equals 11 residues. CDR1 is MDHEN, CDR2 SYDVKM, per germline.

The chain has TRBV29-1 and TRBJ1-2; D gene ambiguous. V lost 6 bases, J lost 3 bases, and 11 bases lay in between. This CDR3 is built from 12 residues. Looked up from germline, CDR1 is SQVTM and CDR2 is ANQGSEA. CDR3 protein: CSVGWQDYGYTF. The CDR3 DNA follows: TGCAGCGTGGGGTGGCAGGACTATGGCTACACCTTC.

V gene TRBV6-5 combines with J gene TRBJ2-2, with D possibly being TRBD1 or TRBD2 (5 bases each). This CDR3 is 15 amino acids long. V lost 0 bases and J lost 7, with 12 bases in between. Germline V gives CDR1 MNHEY, CDR2 SVGAGI. The CDR3 loop reads CASSYSSGTIGELFF. CDR3 nucleotides: TGTGCCAGCAGTTACTCGTCAGGGACGATCGGGGAGCTGTTTTTT.

V gene TRBV5-1 combines with J gene TRBJ2-1, with 8 bases lining up with TRBD2. The CDR3 extends over 15 amino acids. Per germline, CDR1 SGHRS and CDR2 YFSETQ. V trimming: 6 bases; J trimming: 8 bases; junction bases outside the gene matches: 13. CDR3 residues: CASTLAGSPGDEQFF. As DNA, the CDR3 is TGCGCCAGCACTTTAGCGGGGAGTCCGGGGGATGAGCAGTTCTTC. Full variable domain (missing parts from reference TRBV5-1 and TRBJ2-1): KAGVTQTPRYLIKTRGQQVTLSCSPISGHRSVSWYQQTPGQGLQFLFEYFSETQRNKGNFPGRFSGRQFSNSRSEMNVSTLELGDSALYLCASTLAGSPGDEQFFGPGTRLTVL.

This rearrangement joins TRBV12-3 or TRBV12-4 to TRBJ2-5; TRBD1 matches at 9 bases. The J call is doubtful: the DNA matches TRBJ2-7 better. The CDR3 spans 14 residues. Written as DNA, the CDR3 is TGTGCCAGCGGGGGGACAGGGCGCTCCTACGAGCAGTACTTC. It specifies CASGGTGRSYEQYF.

The V gene is TRBV29-1, the J gene TRBJ1-2; maybe TRBD1 (5 bases). The V end lost 6 bases, the J end lost 0 bases, and 8 bases lay between the germline ends. The CDR3 totals 12 residues. Germline V lookup: CDR1 SQVTM, CDR2 ANQGSEA. In DNA form, the CDR3 reads TGCAGCGTACGGGGCGCTAACTATGGCTACACCTTC. Translating it yields CSVRGANYGYTF.

The rearrangement uses TRBV20-1 and TRBJ2-3, with 9 bases lining up with TRBD2. Germline trimming cut 6 bases from V and 0 bases from J; bases unmatched to any gene: 7. Per germline, CDR1 DFQATT and CDR2 SNEGSKA (reference sequence). This CDR3 contains 15 residues. This CDR3 is CSAKAGTSSTDTQYF. Written as DNA, the CDR3 is TGCAGTGCCAAAGCCGGGACTAGCAGCACAGATACGCAGTATTTT.

The CDR3 reads CASSQVEGIETQYF. DNA of the CDR3: TGTGCCAGCAGCCAAGTAGAGGGGATCGAGACCCAGTACTTC. This chain joins TRBV4-2 and TRBJ2-1, with D perhaps assigned TRBD1 or TRBD2 (5 bases each). Gene TRBJ2-5 matches the end of the DNA better, so the J call may be wrong. This CDR3 spans 14 amino acids. In germline, CDR1 is LGHNA, CDR2 YNFKEQ.

The chain joins TRBV2 to TRBJ2-4; 8 nucleotides align to TRBD2. Germline CDR1 reads SNHLY; CDR2 reads FYNNEI. Losses at the gene ends were 3 bases for V and 0 bases for J; bases not matched to a gene: 7. The CDR3 length is 17 residues. The CDR3 protein is CASSEMSGGLAKNIQYF. The CDR3, as DNA: TGTGCCAGCAGTGAGATGAGCGGGGGATTAGCCAAAAACATTCAGTACTTC.

The chain combines TRBV7-9 with TRBJ1-4, with D hard to call. The CDR3 is 12 amino acids. V gave up 5 bases and J gave up 14 bases, with 15 bases separating them. Germline assignment: CDR1 SEHNR and CDR2 FQNEAQ (reference sequence). As DNA, the CDR3 is TGTGCCAGCAGCAGATTAGATGGGTGGCTGTTTTTT. Translating it yields CASSRLDGWLFF.

This clonotype has just a few counts. This chain joins TRBV28 and TRBJ2-4, with 8 bases identical to TRBD2. J lost 9 bases, V lost 1 base, and 5 bases had no gene match. CDR1 MDHEN and CDR2 SYDVKM come from the germline V gene. The CDR3 runs 14 residues. DNA for the CDR3: TGTGCCAGCAGTTTATTTCGGGGGGGGGGCATTCAGTACTTC. It codes for CASSLFRGGGIQYF.

This clonotype appeared many times. The chain has TRBV12-3 or TRBV12-4 and TRBJ2-5; 7 nucleotides agree with TRBD2. The CDR3 spans 14 residues. J was trimmed by 5 bases and V by 6 bases; bases with no gene match: 9. CDR3: CASRGMTSSETQYF. CDR3 DNA: TGTGCCAGCAGGGGGATGACTAGCTCGGAGACCCAGTACTTC.

This rearrangement joins TRBV9 to TRBJ2-4, with a weak D call TRBD2 (7 bases). The germline V gene encodes CDR1 SGDLS and CDR2 YYNGEE. V was shortened by 1 base and J by 6 bases, with 14 bases between the two germline ends. This CDR3 has 15 amino acids. CDR3 nucleotides: TGTGCCAGCAGCGTACAGGGAGGGGGGCCAAACATTCAGTACTTC. Amino acid sequence: CASSVQGGGPNIQYF.

This clonotype was counted once. The CDR3 DNA sequence: TGTGCCAGCAGCCCGGACAGGGAACAGCCCCAGCATTTT. Its translation is CASSPDREQPQHF. The chain couples TRBV27 to TRBJ1-5; TRBD1 matches 8 bases. Unmatched junction bases numbered 5, after V lost 6 bases and J lost 7 bases. Germline CDR1 reads MNHEY; CDR2 reads SMNVEV (reference sequence). The CDR3 runs to 13 residues.

This clonotype was counted once. CDR3 residues: CASSLEGLAGGGAETQYF. The CDR3 DNA sequence: TGTGCCAGCAGCTTAGAGGGACTAGCAGGGGGAGGAGCAGAGACCCAGTACTTC. The rearrangement uses TRBV7-2 and TRBJ2-7; TRBD2 aligns across 9 bases. Judging by the DNA end, TRBJ2-5 fits better; the J call may be wrong. CDR1 and CDR2 from the germline V gene are SGHTA and FQGNSA. CDR3 length: 18 residues.

This chain joins TRBV5-1 and TRBJ2-3; tentatively, D is TRBD1 (5 bases). V lost 0 bases and J 3 bases, leaving 11 bases between the germline ends. The CDR3 consists of 15 residues. The germline V gene encodes CDR1 SGHRS and CDR2 YFSETQ. CDR3 residues: CASSLAGARTDTQYF. The CDR3 DNA reads TGCGCCAGCAGCTTGGCTGGGGCCCGAACAGATACGCAGTATTTT.

The V call is TRBV20-1, the J call TRBJ2-3, with 11 nucleotides matching TRBD2. There are 16 residues in the CDR3. Trimming removed 4 bases from V and 0 bases from J; junction bases left unmatched: 6. Germline loops: CDR1 DFQATT, CDR2 SNEGSKA (reference sequence). The CDR3 loop reads CSAMASGRPSTDTQYF. In DNA form, the CDR3 reads TGCAGTGCTATGGCTAGCGGGAGGCCTAGCACAGATACGCAGTATTTT.

This rearrangement joins TRBV7-9 to TRBJ2-7; D is unresolved. This CDR3 has 17 amino acids. Germline CDR1 reads SEHNR; CDR2 reads FQNEAQ (reference sequence). V lost 5 bases to trimming and J lost 2 bases, with 22 bases between them. Written as DNA, the CDR3 is TGTGCCAGCAGCGTTGGACGTCCACGGGTACGACCCTACGAGCAGTACTTC. Its translation is CASSVGRPRVRPYEQYF. The full variable domain, rest sourced from reference TRBV7-9 and TRBJ2-7, is DTGVSQNPRHKITKRGQNVTFRCDPISEHNRLYWYRQTLGQGPEFLTYFQNEAQLEKSRLLSDRFSAERPKGSFSTLEIQRTEQGDSAMYLCASSVGRPRVRPYEQYFGPGTRLTVT.

The V and J genes are TRBV11-2 and TRBJ2-5; the D is unclear. Germline-derived CDR1 and CDR2 are SGHAT and FQNNGV. The V gene lost 2 bases and the J gene lost 4 bases, with 8 bases spanning the gap. The CDR3 is made up of 13 amino acids. The CDR3 region is CASSLSAIETQYF. As DNA, the CDR3 is TGTGCCAGCAGCTTAAGTGCGATAGAGACCCAGTACTTC. Using reference TRBV11-2 and TRBJ2-5 for the parts outside the CDR3, the full variable domain is EAGVAQSPRYKIIEKRQSVAFWCNPISGHATLYWYQQILGQGPKLLIQFQNNGVVDDSQLPKDRFSAERLKGVDSTLKIQPAKLEDSAVYLCASSLSAIETQYFGPGTRLLVL.

The chain uses TRBV14 and TRBJ2-7; D gene unclear. Per germline, CDR1 SGHDN and CDR2 FVKESK. CDR3 length: 16 amino acids. V lost 1 base and J 2 bases, leaving 15 bases between the germline ends. The CDR3 bases are TGTGCCAGCAGCCAAGGGGCCGGAAGGCTGGCCTACGAGCAGTACTTC. Protein: CASSQGAGRLAYEQYF.

This clonotype turned up a few times. The gene calls are TRBV28 and TRBJ2-1; 10 bases map to TRBD2. This CDR3 has 15 amino acids. The V and J ends lost 9 bases and 0 bases, in that order; junction bases with no gene match: 5. Germline CDR1 reads MDHEN; CDR2 reads SYDVKM. CDR3 nucleotides: TGTGCCAGTTGGACTAGCGGTGGCTCCTACAATGAGCAGTTCTTC. Translated, it gives CASWTSGGSYNEQFF.

The rearrangement joins TRBV11-2 to TRBJ2-5; D unclear. Gene TRBJ2-1 matches the end of the DNA better, so the J call may be wrong. The V gene's germline CDR1 is SGHAT and CDR2 FQNNGV. The CDR3 runs to 14 residues. The CDR3 reads CASSLVRTPHSQFF. Written as DNA, the CDR3 is TGTGCCAGCAGCTTGGTCAGGACCCCGCATTCGCAGTTCTTC.